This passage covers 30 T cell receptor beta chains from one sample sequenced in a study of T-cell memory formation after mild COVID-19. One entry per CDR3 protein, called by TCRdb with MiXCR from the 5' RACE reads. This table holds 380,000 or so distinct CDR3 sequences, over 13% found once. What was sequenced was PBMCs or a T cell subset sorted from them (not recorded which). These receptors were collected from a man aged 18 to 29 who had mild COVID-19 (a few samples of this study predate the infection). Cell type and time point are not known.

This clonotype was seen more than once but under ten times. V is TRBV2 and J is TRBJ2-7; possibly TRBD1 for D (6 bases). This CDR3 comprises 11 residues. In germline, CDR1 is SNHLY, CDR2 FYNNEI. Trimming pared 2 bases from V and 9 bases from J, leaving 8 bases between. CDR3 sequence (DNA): TGTGCCAGCAGTGAATTAGGGGGGCAGTACTTC. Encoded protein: CASSELGGQYF.

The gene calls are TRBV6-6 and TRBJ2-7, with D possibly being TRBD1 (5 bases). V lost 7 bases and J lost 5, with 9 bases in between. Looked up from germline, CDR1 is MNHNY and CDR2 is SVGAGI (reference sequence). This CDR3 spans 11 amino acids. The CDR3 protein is CASTLQDEQYF. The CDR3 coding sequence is TGTGCCAGCACCCTACAGGACGAGCAGTACTTC.

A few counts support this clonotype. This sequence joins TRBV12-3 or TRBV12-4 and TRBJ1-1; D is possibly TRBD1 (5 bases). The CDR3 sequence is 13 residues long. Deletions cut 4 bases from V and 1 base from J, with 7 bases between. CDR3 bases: TGTGCCAGCAGTTGGGACCCGAACACTGAAGCTTTCTTT. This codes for CASSWDPNTEAFF.

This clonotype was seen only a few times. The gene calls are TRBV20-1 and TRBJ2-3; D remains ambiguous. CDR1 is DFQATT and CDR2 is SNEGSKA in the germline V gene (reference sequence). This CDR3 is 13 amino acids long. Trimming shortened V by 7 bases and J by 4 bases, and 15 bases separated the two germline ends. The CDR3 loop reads CSVPRADPDTQYF. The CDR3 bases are TGCAGTGTCCCTCGTGCGGACCCAGATACGCAGTATTTT.

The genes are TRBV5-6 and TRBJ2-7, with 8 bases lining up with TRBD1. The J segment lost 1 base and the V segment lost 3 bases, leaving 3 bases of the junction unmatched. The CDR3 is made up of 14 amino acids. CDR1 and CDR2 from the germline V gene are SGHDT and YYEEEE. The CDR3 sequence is CASSSRDRSYEQYV. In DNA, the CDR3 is TGTGCCAGCAGCTCCCGGGACAGGTCCTACGAGCAGTACGTC.

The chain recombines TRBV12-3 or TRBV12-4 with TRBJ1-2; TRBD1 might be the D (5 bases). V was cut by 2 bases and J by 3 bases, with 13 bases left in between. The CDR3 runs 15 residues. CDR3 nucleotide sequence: TGTGCCAGCAGTTTATGGGGCCGGGGGGACTATGGCTACACCTTC. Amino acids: CASSLWGRGDYGYTF.

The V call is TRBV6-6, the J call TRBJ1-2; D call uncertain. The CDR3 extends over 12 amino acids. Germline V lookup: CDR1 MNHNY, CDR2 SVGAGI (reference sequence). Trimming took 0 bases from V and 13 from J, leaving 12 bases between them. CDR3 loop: CASSYSSEEGTF. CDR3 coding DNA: TGTGCCAGCAGTTACTCGTCTGAGGAGGGCACCTTC.

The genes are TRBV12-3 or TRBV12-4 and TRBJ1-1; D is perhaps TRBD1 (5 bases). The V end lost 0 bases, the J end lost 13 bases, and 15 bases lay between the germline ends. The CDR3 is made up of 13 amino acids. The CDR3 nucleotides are TGTGCCAGCAGTTTAGCTCACGTACAGGCGAATTTCTTT. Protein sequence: CASSLAHVQANFF.

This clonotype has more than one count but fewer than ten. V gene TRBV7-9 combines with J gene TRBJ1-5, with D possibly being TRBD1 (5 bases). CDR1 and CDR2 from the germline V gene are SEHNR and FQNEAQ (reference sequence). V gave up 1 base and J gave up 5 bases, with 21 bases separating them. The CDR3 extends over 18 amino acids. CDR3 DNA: TGTGCCAGCAGCTTAGATGATTTGGCTGCTGACAGCCATCAGCCCCAGCATTTT. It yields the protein CASSLDDLAADSHQPQHF.

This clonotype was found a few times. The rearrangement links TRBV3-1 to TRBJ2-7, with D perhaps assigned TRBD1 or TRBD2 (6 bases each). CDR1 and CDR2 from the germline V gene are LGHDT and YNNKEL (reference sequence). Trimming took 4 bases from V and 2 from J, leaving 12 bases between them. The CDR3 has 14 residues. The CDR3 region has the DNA TGTGCCAGCAGCCTAGGAGGGACAACCTACGAGCAGTACTTC. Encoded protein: CASSLGGTTYEQYF.

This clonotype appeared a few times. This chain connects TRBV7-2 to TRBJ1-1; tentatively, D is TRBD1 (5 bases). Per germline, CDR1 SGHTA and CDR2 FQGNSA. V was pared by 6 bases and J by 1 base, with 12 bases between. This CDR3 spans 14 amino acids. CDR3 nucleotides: TGTGCCAGCAGGAGGGGACGGTCGAACACTGAAGCTTTCTTT. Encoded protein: CASRRGRSNTEAFF.

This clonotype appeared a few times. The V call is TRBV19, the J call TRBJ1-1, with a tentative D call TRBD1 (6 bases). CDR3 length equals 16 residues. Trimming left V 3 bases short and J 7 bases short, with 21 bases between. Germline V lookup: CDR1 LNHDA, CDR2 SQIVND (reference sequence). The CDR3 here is CASSILPGDRAREAFF. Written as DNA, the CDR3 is TGTGCCAGTAGTATTTTGCCAGGGGACCGAGCCCGTGAAGCTTTCTTT. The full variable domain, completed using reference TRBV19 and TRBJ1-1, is DGGITQSPKYLFRKEGQNVTLSCEQNLNHDAMYWYRQDPGQGLRLIYYSQIVNDFQKGDIAEGYSVSREKKESFPLTVTSAQKNPTAFYLCASSILPGDRAREAFFGQGTRLTVV.

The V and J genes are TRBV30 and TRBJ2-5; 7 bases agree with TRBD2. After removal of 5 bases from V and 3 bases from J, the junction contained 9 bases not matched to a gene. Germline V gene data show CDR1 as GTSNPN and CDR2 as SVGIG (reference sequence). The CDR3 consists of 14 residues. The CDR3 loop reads CAWAPRRGEETQYF. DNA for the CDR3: TGTGCCTGGGCTCCCCGACGGGGGGAAGAGACCCAGTACTTC.

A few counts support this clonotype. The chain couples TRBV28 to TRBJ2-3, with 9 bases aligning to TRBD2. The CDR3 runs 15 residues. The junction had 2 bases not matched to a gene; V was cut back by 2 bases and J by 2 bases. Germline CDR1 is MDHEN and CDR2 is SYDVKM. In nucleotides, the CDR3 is TGTGCCAGCAGTTTAAGCGGGGGGTACACAGATACGCAGTATTTT. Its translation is CASSLSGGYTDTQYF.

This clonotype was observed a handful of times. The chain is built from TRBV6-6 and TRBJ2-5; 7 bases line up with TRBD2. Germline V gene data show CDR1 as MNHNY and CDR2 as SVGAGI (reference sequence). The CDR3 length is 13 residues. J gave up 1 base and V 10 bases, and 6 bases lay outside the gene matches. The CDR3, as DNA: TGTGCCACCAGCGGGGCTGTCCAAGAGACCCAGTACTTC. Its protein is CATSGAVQETQYF.

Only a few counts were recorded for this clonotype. The CDR3 DNA reads TGTGCCAGCAGCGCCCCGGGGCTATACACTGAAGCTTTCTTT. Amino acid sequence: CASSAPGLYTEAFF. The chain is built from TRBV7-2 and TRBJ1-1; tentatively, D is TRBD1 (5 bases). The CDR3 consists of 14 residues. Trimming removed 5 bases from V and 3 bases from J, with 13 bases in between. From germline, CDR1 is SGHTA and CDR2 FQGNSA.

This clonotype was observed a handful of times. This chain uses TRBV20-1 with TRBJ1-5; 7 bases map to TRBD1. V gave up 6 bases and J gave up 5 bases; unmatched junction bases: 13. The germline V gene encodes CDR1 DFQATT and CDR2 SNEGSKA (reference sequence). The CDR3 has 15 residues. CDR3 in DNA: TGCAGTGCGTCGCAAGGGGGCAGGTGGGATCAGCCCCAGCATTTT. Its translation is CSASQGGRWDQPQHF.

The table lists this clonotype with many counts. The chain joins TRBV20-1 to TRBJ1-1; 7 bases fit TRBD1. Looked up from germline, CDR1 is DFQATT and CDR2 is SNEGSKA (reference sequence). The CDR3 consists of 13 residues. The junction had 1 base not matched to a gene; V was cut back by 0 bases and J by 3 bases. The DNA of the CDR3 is TGCAGTGCTAGAGAGCAGGGGGACACTGAAGCTTTCTTT. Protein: CSAREQGDTEAFF.

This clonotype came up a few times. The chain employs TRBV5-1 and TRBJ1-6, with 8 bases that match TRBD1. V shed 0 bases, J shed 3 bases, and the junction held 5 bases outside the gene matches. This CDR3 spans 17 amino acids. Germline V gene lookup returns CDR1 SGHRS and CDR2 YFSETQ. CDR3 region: CASSLEPGQVYNSPLHF. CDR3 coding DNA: TGCGCCAGCAGCTTGGAACCGGGACAGGTCTATAATTCACCCCTCCACTTT.

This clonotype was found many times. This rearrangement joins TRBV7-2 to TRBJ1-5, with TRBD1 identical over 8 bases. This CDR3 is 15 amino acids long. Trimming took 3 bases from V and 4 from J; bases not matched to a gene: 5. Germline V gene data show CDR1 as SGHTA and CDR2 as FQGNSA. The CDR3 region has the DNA TGTGCCAGCAGCTTGCCAGGGGGCCGGAATCAGCCCCAGCATTTT. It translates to CASSLPGGRNQPQHF.

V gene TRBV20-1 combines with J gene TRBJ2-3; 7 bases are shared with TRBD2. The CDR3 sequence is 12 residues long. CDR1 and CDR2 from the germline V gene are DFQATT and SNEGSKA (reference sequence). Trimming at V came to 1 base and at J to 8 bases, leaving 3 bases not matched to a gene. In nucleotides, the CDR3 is TGCAGTGCTAGAGCGCGGGAGACTACGCAGTATTTT. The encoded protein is CSARARETTQYF.

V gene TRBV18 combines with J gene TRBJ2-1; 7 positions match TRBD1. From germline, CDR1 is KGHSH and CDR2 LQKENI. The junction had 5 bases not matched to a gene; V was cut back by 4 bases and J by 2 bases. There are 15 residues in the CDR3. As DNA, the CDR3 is TGTGCCAGCTCACAAGGACAGGTAACCTACAATGAGCAGTTCTTC. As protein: CASSQGQVTYNEQFF.

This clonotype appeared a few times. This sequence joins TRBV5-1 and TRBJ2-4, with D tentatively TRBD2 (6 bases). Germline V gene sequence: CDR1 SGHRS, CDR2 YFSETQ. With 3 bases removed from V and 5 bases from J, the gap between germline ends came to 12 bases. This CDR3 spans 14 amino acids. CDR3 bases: TGCGCCAGCAGCTCCCCAAAGCGGGAAAACATTCAGTACTTC. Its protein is CASSSPKRENIQYF.

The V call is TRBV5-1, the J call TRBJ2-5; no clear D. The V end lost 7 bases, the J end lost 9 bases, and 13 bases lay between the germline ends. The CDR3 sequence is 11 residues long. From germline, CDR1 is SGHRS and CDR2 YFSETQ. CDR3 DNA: TGCGCCAGCCGGTTAGATTCGCCCCAGTACTTC. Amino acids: CASRLDSPQYF.

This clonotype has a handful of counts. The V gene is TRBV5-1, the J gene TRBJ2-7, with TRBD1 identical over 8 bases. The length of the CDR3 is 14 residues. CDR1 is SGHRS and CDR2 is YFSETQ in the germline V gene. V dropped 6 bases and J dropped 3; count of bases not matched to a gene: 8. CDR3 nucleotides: TGCGCCAGCACCATGAATACAGGGGGCTACGAGCAGTACTTC. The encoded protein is CASTMNTGGYEQYF. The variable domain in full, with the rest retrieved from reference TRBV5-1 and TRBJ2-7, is KAGVTQTPRYLIKTRGQQVTLSCSPISGHRSVSWYQQTPGQGLQFLFEYFSETQRNKGNFPGRFSGRQFSNSRSEMNVSTLELGDSALYLCASTMNTGGYEQYFGPGTRLTVT.

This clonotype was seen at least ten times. CDR3 in DNA: TGTGCCAGCAGCTCAGCAAGGGGCGCTGAAAAGGAAAAACTGTTTTTT. As protein: CASSSARGAEKEKLFF. V gene TRBV11-2 combines with J gene TRBJ1-4; TRBD1 is a possible D gene (5 bases). Trimming shortened V by 4 bases and J by 8 bases, and 20 bases separated the two germline ends. Germline V gives CDR1 SGHAT, CDR2 FQNNGV. The CDR3 extends over 16 amino acids.

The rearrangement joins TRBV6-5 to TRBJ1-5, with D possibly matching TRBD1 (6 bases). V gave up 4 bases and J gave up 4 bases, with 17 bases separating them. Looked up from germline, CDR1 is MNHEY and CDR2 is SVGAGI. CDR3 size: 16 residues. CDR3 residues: CASSSQGQGRNQPQHF. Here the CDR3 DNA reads TGTGCCAGCAGTTCTCAAGGGCAGGGGAGAAATCAGCCCCAGCATTTT.

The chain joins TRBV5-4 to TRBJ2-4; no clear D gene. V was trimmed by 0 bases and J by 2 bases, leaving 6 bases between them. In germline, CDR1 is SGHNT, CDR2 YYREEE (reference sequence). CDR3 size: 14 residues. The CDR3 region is CASSLAGPKNIQYF. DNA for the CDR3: TGTGCCAGCAGCTTGGCCGGCCCCAAAAACATTCAGTACTTC.

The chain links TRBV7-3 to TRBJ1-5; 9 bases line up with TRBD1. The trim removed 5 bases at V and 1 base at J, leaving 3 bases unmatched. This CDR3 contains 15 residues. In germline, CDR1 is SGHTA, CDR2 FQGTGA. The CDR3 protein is CASSGQGTSNQPQHF. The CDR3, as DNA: TGTGCCAGCAGCGGACAGGGGACGAGCAATCAGCCCCAGCATTTT.

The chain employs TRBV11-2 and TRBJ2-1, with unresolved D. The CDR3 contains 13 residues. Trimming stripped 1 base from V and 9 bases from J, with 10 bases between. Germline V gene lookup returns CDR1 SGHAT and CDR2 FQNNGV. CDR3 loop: CASSLAPASEQFF. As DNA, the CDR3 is TGTGCCAGCAGCTTAGCCCCCGCCAGTGAGCAGTTCTTC.